This T cell receptor beta chain derives from a study of regulatory T cells in long-lasting Graves disease. General observations from the study: Thyroid tissue was not sampled; only peripheral blood was.

iRepertoire HTBI primers and Arm-PCR of CDR3 regions built TCR beta libraries. TCRdb reprocessed the multiplex PCR reads via MiXCR and lists one record per CDR3 protein. This sample carries 450,000 to 500,000 distinct CDR3 sequences, roughly 15% of them seen once, and the ten largest clones take 9% to 15%. Points on this clonotype: Its antigen remains unknown.

The germline CDR1 and CDR2 sequences are SGHRS and YFSETQ. V was pared by 0 bases and J by 0 bases, with 9 bases between. The CDR3 totals 15 residues. The time point here: newly diagnosed GD, antithyroid drugs for less than 3 months. There was RNA extracted from PBMCs, and the TCR library was made from it. These same records also appear under a second study, on T cells in Graves' hyperthyroidism and ophthalmopathy.

J is TRBJ1-2 and V is TRBV5-1; unclear D gene. The input for sequencing was peripheral blood mononuclear cells (PBMCs), taken at new diagnosis, from a patient treated with antithyroid drugs. The source is a man in his forties with Graves disease. The CDR3 nucleotides are TGCGCCAGCAGCTTGGGGTACAGAACTAACTATGGCTACACCTTC. Residues: CASSLGYRTNYGYTF.